This T cell receptor (beta chain) was captured in a study of cytotoxic CD8 clonotypes in ibrutinib-treated CLL listed by TCRdb under 2021. Describing the broader study: In this cohort, 15 patients were treatment-naive and more than 9 were relapsed/refractory, while roughly 18 had unmutated IGHV. Cryopreserved peripheral blood mononuclear cells were obtained prior to treatment, at the time of response, and at either disease progression or sustained remission. On average, each sample yielded 250,000 to 300,000 productive templates and tens of thousands of productive rearrangements. Response samples were taken after a median of approximately 13 months on treatment, ranging from about 6 to 36 months. Every remission and progressive disease sample was obtained while ibrutinib was still being received by the patients. Of the 86 people in the trial, approximately 26 had longitudinal samples available. Partial responses were observed in about 25 patients and complete responses in 2; after a median follow-up of roughly 62 months, remission was maintained in some 14 patients and progression was observed in approximately twelve.

Each clonotype received, on average, around 10x coverage in deep resolution sequencing performed on a MiSeq, where the target depth lay between 1 in 1 million and 1 in 200,000 T cells. The immunoSEQ hsTCRB Kit was used to generate the TCR beta libraries. In the original analysis: The data were analyzed with ImmunoSEQ Analyzer and ImmunoSEQ Data Assistant, and V, D and J gene assignments followed IMGT definitions. Clonality, which ranges from 0 to 1, was calculated as one minus the normalized Shannon entropy of productive rearrangement frequencies. Only overrepresented clonotypes making up at least 0.05% of each patient's repertoire were included in the public clonotype analysis. Repertoires from thirteen age-matched healthy donors in immuneACCESS were used as clonality controls. TCRdb took over this immuneACCESS table, retaining in-frame rearrangements with V and J assigned. Such tables are incomplete; in checked studies, under half of the missing clones stem from an unresolved V gene, and the remainder is unexplained. V and J calls and clone size are those listed in that table; D and trimming were worked out from the DNA. For this sample there are some 170,000 clones; approximately 90% appear just once. Around 3.1% of the sample is taken by the ten largest.

The sample's time point label, in plain terms: progressive disease on ibrutinib. Around 2 micrograms of genomic DNA were extracted from cryopreserved PBMCs for TCR beta library preparation. High-throughput TCR beta sequencing was performed on longitudinal blood samples from CLL patients receiving ibrutinib monotherapy. The patients were enrolled in a single-center, open-label phase 2 trial of ibrutinib monotherapy. V has 7 bases trimmed and J has 1 base trimmed; junction bases matching no gene number 5. The CDR3 covers 14 residues, taking in both the cysteine and the phenylalanine. Just the 42-base CDR3 DNA is kept, in frame starting at base 1. The germline V gene yields MNHNS for CDR1 and SASEGT for CDR2. The research as a whole found: Public clonotypes were rare and either contracted or stayed stable during treatment, and the rise in clonality at ibrutinib response reflected the expansion of private clonotypes. An increase in clonality was observed at ibrutinib response, with clonality remaining stable during sustained remission and falling back toward baseline at progression. Baseline clonality exceeded that of age-matched healthy donors and correlated strongly with circulating CD8+ T-cell counts. Sustained-remission and progressing patients did not have matched sampling times, and lymph node repertoires were not examined.

This clone has only one observation. Its binding antigen is unknown. Base-call qualities are not available, and no considerably larger clone is one nucleotide away. Here the sequenced sample was PBMCs, taken at disease progression, from a patient treated with ibrutinib. Here the chain combines TRBV6-1 and TRBJ1-1; TRBD1 aligns with 8 central bases. The receptor comes from a human donor with chronic lymphocytic leukemia. CDR3 region: CASMEDRGNTEAFF. The nucleotide sequence is given as TGTGCCAGCATGGAAGACAGGGGGAACACTGAAGCTTTCTTT.